This T cell receptor (beta chain) was recorded in a study of T cell responses to AZD1222 COVID-19 vaccine. Study conclusions and caveats: Nearly half of the spike-specific TCRs reportedly recognize variant regions that carry no mutations. Donors, mostly white British, included more females; clonal diversity was possibly underestimated.

The protocol was immunoSEQ multiplex PCR, while the TCRdb copy is restricted to in-frame clones and leaves out a portion. Of about 150,000 clones in the sample, over 75% are singletons; the top ten hold 2.5% to 3.5%. Germline V gives CDR1 PRHDT, CDR2 FYEKMQ (reference sequence). Trimming cost V 0 bases and J 7 bases, with 9 bases left between them. The CDR3 has 13 amino acids. Notes on this clone: The antigen remains undetermined.

The J gene is TRBJ1-2, the V gene TRBV13; D not certain. The sequence was obtained from an adult in good health. This material consisted of peripheral blood, taken on day 0 of AZD1222 vaccination. The CDR3 here is CASSLGPTGGYTF. The DNA for the CDR3 is TGTGCCAGCAGCTTAGGCCCGACTGGTGGCTACACCTTC. Based on the CDR3 plus reference TRBV13 and TRBJ1-2, the full variable domain is AAGVIQSPRHLIKEKRETATLKCYPIPRHDTVYWYQQGPGQDPQFLISFYEKMQSDKGSIPDRFSAQQFSDYHSELNMSSLELGDSALYFCASSLGPTGGYTFGSGTRLTVV.